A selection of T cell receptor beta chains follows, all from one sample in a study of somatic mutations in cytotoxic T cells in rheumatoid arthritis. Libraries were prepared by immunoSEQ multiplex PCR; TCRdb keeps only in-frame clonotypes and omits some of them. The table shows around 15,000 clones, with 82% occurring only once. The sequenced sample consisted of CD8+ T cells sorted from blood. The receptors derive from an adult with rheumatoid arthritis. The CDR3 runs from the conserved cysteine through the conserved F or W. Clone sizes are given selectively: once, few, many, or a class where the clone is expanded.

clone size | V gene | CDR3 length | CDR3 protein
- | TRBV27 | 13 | CASSLRTGRAAFF
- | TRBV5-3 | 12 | CARSLAPRPQHF
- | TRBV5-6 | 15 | CASSLAAASYNEQFF
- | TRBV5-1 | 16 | CASSGDSETNTGELFF
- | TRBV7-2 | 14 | CASSLGGKNSPLHF
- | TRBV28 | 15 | CASSLETGVLYEQYF
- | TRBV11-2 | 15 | CASSLKWAGEETQYF
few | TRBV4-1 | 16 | CASSQGSDRVTYEQYF
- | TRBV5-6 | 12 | CASSLNQGVCTF
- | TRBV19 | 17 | CASIGGASGRQTGELFF
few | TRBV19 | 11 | CATDFATEAFF
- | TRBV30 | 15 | CAWSIRGVSTDTQYF
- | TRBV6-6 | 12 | CATRQHQETQYF
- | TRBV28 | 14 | CASNIGTSGYEQYF
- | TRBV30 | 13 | CAWSSASVTEQFF
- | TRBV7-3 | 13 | CASSLNGRDGYTF
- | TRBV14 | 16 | CASSLTSGGFLDEQYF
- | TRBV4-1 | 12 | CASSQGQNGYTF
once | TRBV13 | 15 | CASSLGAGGVYGYTF
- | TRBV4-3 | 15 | CASSQDRAGEGTQYF
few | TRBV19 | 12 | CATRTGLDEQYF
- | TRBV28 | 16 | CASSLPDLYGNQPQHF
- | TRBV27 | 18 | CASSSQDARLDLNEKLFF
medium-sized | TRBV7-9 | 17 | CASSLHDWTGGGSPLHF
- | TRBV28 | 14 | CASSFGVGHTEAFF
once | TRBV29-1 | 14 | CSVERAQRVDEQYF
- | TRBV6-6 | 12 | CASSYGNYEQYF
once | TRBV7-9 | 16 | CASSLLAGGSTDTQYF
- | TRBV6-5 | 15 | CASSYRLAGADTQYF
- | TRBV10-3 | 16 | CAISEERGKRTDTQYF
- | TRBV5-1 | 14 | CASSSDSGWETQYF
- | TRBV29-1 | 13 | CSVEREGSYEQYF
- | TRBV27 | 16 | CASSRRQGGHNSPLHF
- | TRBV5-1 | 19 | CASSYPPGQLTVNTGELFF
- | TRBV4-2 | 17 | CASSQELAGGRRDTQYF
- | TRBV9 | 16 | CASSVHPTLSYNEQFF
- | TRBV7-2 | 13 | CASSPWGVYEQYF
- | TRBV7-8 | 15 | CASSSVTGANYGYTF
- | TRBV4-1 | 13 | CASSRTNGNEQYF
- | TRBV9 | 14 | CASNEGTAGNTIYF
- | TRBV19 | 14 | CASSMVTGQETQYF
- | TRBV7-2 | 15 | CASSQRGGRTGELFF
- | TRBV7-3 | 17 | CASSLEAGDRLHNEQFF
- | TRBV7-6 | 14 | CASSATGFAYEQYF
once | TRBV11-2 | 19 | CASSSGVRRDRGNWQPQHF
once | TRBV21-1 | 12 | CAPIPGGYEQYF
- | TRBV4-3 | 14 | CASSRQGENSPLHF
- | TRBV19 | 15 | CASSQGGGLTYEQYF
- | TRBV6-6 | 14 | CASSYSAVNQPQHF
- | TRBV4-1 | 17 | CASSQGGGLYGNGELFF